One sample yielded the 27 T cell receptor beta chains listed below, sequenced in a study of regulatory T cells in long-lasting Graves disease. To make TCR beta libraries, researchers used iRepertoire HTBI primers and Arm-PCR of CDR3 regions. TCRdb re-called the multiplex PCR reads with MiXCR, one entry per CDR3 protein. The sample comprises approximately 400,000 distinct CDR3 sequences, 14% to 15% of which are singletons, and over 15% rests with the top ten. Regarding time point: newly diagnosed GD, antithyroid drugs for less than 3 months. With RNA extracted from PBMCs as input, the TCR library was made. This sample also belongs to another study, concerning T cells in Graves' hyperthyroidism and ophthalmopathy.

Sequenced here: peripheral blood mononuclear cells (PBMCs), sampled at new diagnosis, from a patient treated with antithyroid drugs. These receptor sequences come from a woman aged 25 to 39 with Graves disease.

The chain combines TRBV6-2 or TRBV6-3 with TRBJ2-1, with D perhaps TRBD2 (5 bases). Germline loops: CDR1 MNHEY, CDR2 SVGEGT. Trimming shortened V by 2 bases and J by 1 base, and 9 bases separated the two germline ends. CDR3 length: 15 residues. The CDR3 DNA is TGTGCCAGCAGTTACGGGAGTGGATCCTACAATGAGCAGTTCTTC. It specifies CASSYGSGSYNEQFF.

There are a few counts of this clonotype. The CDR3 here is CASTRVNEKLFF. The CDR3 bases are TGTGCCAGCACGCGGGTTAATGAAAAACTGTTTTTT. The chain combines TRBV6-1 with TRBJ1-4; the D is unclear. The germline V gene has CDR1 MNHNS and CDR2 SASEGT. The CDR3 loop spans 12 amino acids. V was cut by 7 bases and J by 4 bases, with 7 bases left in between.

The V and J genes are TRBV3-1 and TRBJ2-7; 7 bases fit TRBD2. Germline CDR1 and CDR2: LGHDT and YNNKEL (reference sequence). The CDR3 is 15 residues long. With V trimmed by 1 base and J by 6 bases, 9 bases remained unmatched. In nucleotides, the CDR3 is TGTGCCAGCAGCCAAGCACAAGGCGGGAGCTGCGAGCAGTACTTC. Amino acids: CASSQAQGGSCEQYF.

This clonotype occurred a few times. The rearrangement uses TRBV28 and TRBJ2-6, with D perhaps given as TRBD1 or TRBD2 (5 bases each). The CDR3 consists of 16 residues. The germline CDR1 and CDR2 sequences are MDHEN and SYDVKM. Trimming shortened V by 7 bases and J by 1 base, and 14 bases separated the two germline ends. This CDR3 is CASMRGDFSGANVLTF. The CDR3 nucleotides are TGTGCCAGCATGAGGGGTGACTTTTCTGGGGCCAACGTCCTGACTTTC. Using reference TRBV28 and TRBJ2-6 for the parts outside the CDR3, the full variable domain is DVKVTQSSRYLVKRTGEKVFLECVQDMDHENMFWYRQDPGLGLRLIYFSYDVKMKEKGDIPEGYSVSREKKERFSLILESASTNQTSMYLCASMRGDFSGANVLTFGAGSRLTVL.

This clonotype has a count of ten or more. The gene calls are TRBV12-3 or TRBV12-4 and TRBJ2-5; tentatively, D is TRBD2 (7 bases). Trimming pared 2 bases from V and 4 bases from J, leaving 14 bases between. The CDR3 runs 15 residues. The CDR3 sequence: CASSLMGGPRETQYF. The CDR3 region has the DNA TGTGCCAGCAGTTTAATGGGGGGGCCTAGAGAGACCCAGTACTTC.

On this clonotype itself: A read error may be the cause here, since a much bigger clone is one base away. V and J are TRBV5-5 and TRBJ2-7; 10 positions agree with TRBD1. This CDR3 has 13 amino acids. Germline V gene data show CDR1 as SGHKS and CDR2 as YYEKEE (reference sequence). V was clipped by 0 bases and J by 13 bases; unmatched bases: 7. CDR3 coding DNA: TGTGCCAGCAGCTTGGAGGACAGGGGGTCACAATACTTC. Residues: CASSLEDRGSQYF.

This clonotype has ten or more counts. The chain employs TRBV6-4 and TRBJ2-1, with TRBD2 matching over 7 bases. Germline CDR1 MRHNA, CDR2 SNTAGT. The CDR3 consists of 15 residues. The V segment lost 2 bases and the J segment 5 bases; nucleotides outside the gene matches: 6. The CDR3 region has the DNA TGTGCCAGCAGTGACCGGGGGGAGGGCAACAATGAGCAGTTCTTC. Amino acids: CASSDRGEGNNEQFF.

Ten or more counts support this clonotype. The V gene is TRBV12-5, the J gene TRBJ2-5, with D unresolved. V lost 5 bases and J lost 0, with 7 bases in between. This CDR3 spans 13 amino acids. The germline V gene has CDR1 LGHNT and CDR2 FRNRAP. In nucleotides, the CDR3 is TGTGCTAGTGGTATTGGGAACCAAGAGACCCAGTACTTC. It encodes CASGIGNQETQYF. The entire variable domain, with the rest obtained from reference TRBV12-5 and TRBJ2-5, is as follows: DARVTQTPRHKVTEMGQEVTMRCQPILGHNTVFWYRQTMMQGLELLAYFRNRAPLDDSGMPKDRFSAEMPDATLATLKIQPSEPRDSAVYFCASGIGNQETQYFGPGTRLLVL.

Ten or more counts support this clonotype. The chain employs TRBV20-1 and TRBJ2-1; maybe TRBD1 (6 bases). The CDR3 is 13 amino acids. Germline CDR1 and CDR2: DFQATT and SNEGSKA (reference sequence). V was shortened by 5 bases and J by 2 bases, with 10 bases between the two germline ends. The CDR3 reads CSAQGTTYNEQFF. The CDR3 DNA reads as TGCAGTGCTCAAGGGACAACCTACAATGAGCAGTTCTTC.

On this clonotype itself: The missing conserved phenylalanine or tryptophan at the end of this CDR3 makes a read error likely. The chain is built from TRBV10-3 and TRBJ2-7; 7 bases fit TRBD2. Per germline, CDR1 ENHRY and CDR2 SYGVKD. Unmatched junction bases numbered 8, after V lost 8 bases and J lost 7 bases. The CDR3 runs to 12 residues. The chain's CDR3 is CAIGAGEGEQYS. The CDR3 DNA follows: TGTGCCATCGGTGCGGGAGAGGGTGAGCAGTACTCC.

The CDR3: CSARSGTSGPRDEQYF. In DNA form, the CDR3 reads TGCAGTGCTAGAAGTGGGACTAGCGGGCCTAGGGACGAGCAGTACTTC. The V call is TRBV20-1, the J call TRBJ2-7; 12 bases are shared with TRBD2. The junction had 10 bases not matched to a gene; V was cut back by 2 bases and J by 5 bases. CDR1 and CDR2 from the germline V gene are DFQATT and SNEGSKA (reference sequence). The CDR3 consists of 16 residues.

This clonotype was observed a handful of times. A much larger clonotype is one base distant, so this may be a read error. This rearrangement joins TRBV27 to TRBJ2-2; no definite D call. The V and J ends lost 4 bases and 6 bases respectively, with 3 bases between them. CDR1 and CDR2 (germline): MNHEY, SMNVEV (reference sequence). This CDR3 comprises 11 residues. As DNA, the CDR3 is TGTGCCAGCAGTTATTCCGGGGAGCTGTTTTTT. It codes for CASSYSGELFF.

The chain recombines TRBV12-3 or TRBV12-4 with TRBJ2-5; TRBD2 agrees at 7 bases. Trimming removed 7 bases from V and 2 bases from J; junction bases left unmatched: 10. CDR3 length: 15 amino acids. The CDR3 here is CASTLEAGLQETQYF. The DNA for the CDR3 is TGTGCCAGCACGTTGGAAGCGGGGCTACAAGAGACCCAGTACTTC.

This clonotype was recorded many times. V gene TRBV27 combines with J gene TRBJ1-2; D call uncertain. The CDR3 is 13 residues long. CDR1 MNHEY and CDR2 SMNVEV come from the germline V gene (reference sequence). The germline V and J ends were trimmed by 3 bases and 2 bases, with 7 bases remaining between them. The CDR3 protein is CASSFGENYGYTF. CDR3 bases: TGTGCCAGCAGTTTTGGCGAGAACTATGGCTACACCTTC.

Many counts were recorded for this clonotype. The rearrangement links TRBV27 to TRBJ2-7; D might be TRBD1 (6 bases). The germline gives CDR1 MNHEY, CDR2 SMNVEV (reference sequence). CDR3 length equals 15 residues. Trimming left V 3 bases short and J 2 bases short, with 14 bases between. This chain's CDR3 is CASSLTGLLTYEQYF. The CDR3 DNA is TGTGCCAGCAGTTTGACAGGACTCCTTACCTACGAGCAGTACTTC.

This clonotype was seen at least ten times. This chain joins TRBV2 and TRBJ1-2, with 8 nucleotides matching TRBD1. The V gene's germline CDR1 is SNHLY and CDR2 FYNNEI. The CDR3 runs 14 residues. CDR3 sequence reads: CAPTGQGIPYGYTF. In nucleotides, the CDR3 is TGTGCACCGACCGGACAGGGCATTCCCTATGGCTACACCTTC.

This clonotype was observed at least ten times. V is TRBV6-1 and J is TRBJ1-1; TRBD1 is a possible D gene (5 bases). V lost 8 bases, J lost 1 base, and 8 bases lay in between. The CDR3 extends over 12 amino acids. CDR1 is MNHNS, CDR2 SASEGT, per germline. The DNA for the CDR3 is TGTGCCAGCCAGACAGCGAACACTGAAGCTTTCTTT. Translating it yields CASQTANTEAFF.

This clonotype was found many times. The chain joins TRBV9 to TRBJ1-1; possible D gene TRBD1, 6 bases. CDR3 length equals 16 residues. Trimming stripped 3 bases from V and 1 base from J, with 16 bases between. Germline CDR1 SGDLS, CDR2 YYNGEE. CDR3 region: CASSAQGAIGNTEAFF. The CDR3 nucleotides read TGTGCCAGCAGCGCACAGGGTGCCATTGGGAACACTGAAGCTTTCTTT.

V usage is TRBV20-1 and J usage is TRBJ2-3; 13 bases match TRBD2. CDR1 is DFQATT and CDR2 is SNEGSKA in the germline V gene (reference sequence). J gave up 0 bases and V 1 base, and 1 base lay outside the gene matches. The length of the CDR3 is 16 residues. Here the CDR3 reads CSARGGLAGSTDTQYF. The DNA for the CDR3 is TGCAGTGCTAGAGGGGGACTAGCGGGAAGCACAGATACGCAGTATTTT.

This chain links TRBV6-1 with TRBJ1-5, with D perhaps TRBD1 (6 bases). Trimming left V 7 bases short and J 6 bases short, with 19 bases between. The germline V gene encodes CDR1 MNHNS and CDR2 SASEGT. This CDR3 comprises 15 residues. CDR3 sequence: CASKRRGQEAQPQHF. CDR3 nucleotides: TGTGCCAGCAAAAGACGGGGGCAGGAGGCTCAGCCCCAGCATTTT.

In this sample, this clonotype turned up many times. The rearrangement joins TRBV20-1 to TRBJ1-1, with D tentatively TRBD1 (6 bases). CDR3 size: 15 residues. V was pared by 6 bases and J by 1 base, with 18 bases between. Germline V CDR1 and CDR2: DFQATT, SNEGSKA (reference sequence). The DNA of the CDR3 is TGCAGTGCCCCAGGGACCGGGGGGCAGAACACTGAAGCTTTCTTT. Translation gives CSAPGTGGQNTEAFF.

This clonotype was observed a few times. The rearrangement links TRBV15 to TRBJ1-6, with D possibly matching TRBD1 (5 bases). V was pared by 0 bases and J by 8 bases, with 11 bases between. The CDR3 spans 15 residues. CDR1 LNHNV and CDR2 YYDKDF come from the germline V gene (reference sequence). CDR3 loop: CATSRDPVRDSPLHF. In DNA, the CDR3 is TGTGCCACCAGCAGAGATCCGGTCAGGGATTCACCCCTCCACTTT.

Worth noting for this clonotype: This likely traces to a read error, being one base from a far larger clone. The genes are TRBV20-1 and TRBJ2-3; 7 nucleotides agree with TRBD2. With the DNA end fitting TRBJ2-7 better, the J assignment may be wrong. The CDR3 consists of 14 residues. Looked up from germline, CDR1 is DFQATT and CDR2 is SNEGSKA (reference sequence). The CDR3 loop reads CSARDPGGSYEQYF. The CDR3 DNA sequence: TGCAGTGCTAGAGACCCGGGGGGCTCCTACGAGCAGTACTTC.

In this sample, this clonotype turned up many times. The rearrangement joins TRBV19 to TRBJ2-2, with a possible D match to TRBD2 (5 bases). The CDR3 extends over 15 amino acids. Germline lookup yields CDR1 LNHDA and CDR2 SQIVND (reference sequence). Deletions cut 3 bases from V and 7 bases from J, with 15 bases between. CDR3: CASSISVGPYGELFF. The DNA for the CDR3 is TGTGCCAGTAGTATTAGCGTTGGACCTTACGGGGAGCTGTTTTTT.

This clonotype has only a few counts. A single base separates this from a much larger clone, so it may be a read error. Given the absence of the conserved phenylalanine or tryptophan at the CDR3 end, a read error is likely. The V and J genes are TRBV30 and TRBJ1-1, with D uncertain. This CDR3 is built from 15 residues. V was cut by 1 base and J by 2 bases, with 14 bases left in between. The germline V gene encodes CDR1 GTSNPN and CDR2 SVGIG (reference sequence). In DNA form, the CDR3 reads TGTGCCTGGAGTGCGTATTGGGAGACCAACACTGAAGCTTTCCTT. Amino acids: CAWSAYWETNTEAFL.

This clonotype was detected ten times or more. For the CDR3, the DNA is TGTGCCAGCAGCCGTGACGAGGGCAATGAGCAGTTCTTC. Translating gives CASSRDEGNEQFF. The chain links TRBV12-3 or TRBV12-4 to TRBJ2-1, with D possibly being TRBD2 (5 bases). CDR3 size: 13 residues. The ends were cut back, 6 bases at V and 6 bases at J, with 12 bases in the middle.

The chain recombines TRBV15 with TRBJ2-6; no definite D call. The V end lost 1 base, the J end lost 0 bases, and 4 bases lay between the germline ends. The germline CDR1 and CDR2 sequences are LNHNV and YYDKDF (reference sequence). The CDR3 length is 15 residues. Written as DNA, the CDR3 is TGTGCCACCAGCAGAGTGGGCTCTGGGGCCAACGTCCTGACTTTC. This encodes CATSRVGSGANVLTF. Full variable domain (missing parts from reference TRBV15 and TRBJ2-6): DAMVIQNPRYQVTQFGKPVTLSCSQTLNHNVMYWYQQKSSQAPKLLFHYYDKDFNNEADTPDNFQSRRPNTSFCFLDIRSPGLGDTAMYLCATSRVGSGANVLTFGAGSRLTVL.